One and the same sample provided the 5 T cell receptor beta chains below, sequenced in a study of PD-1 blockade in classical Hodgkin lymphoma. The time point denotes: cycle 4 day 1 (C4D1), after less than seven weeks of nivolumab. Each patient's relapse followed autologous stem cell transplantation, and brentuximab vedotin exposure varied. Researchers report purifying CD4+ T cells from thawed PBMCs by magnetic negative selection. The table came from immunoSEQ multiplex PCR; TCRdb's copy has only in-frame clones and leaves some out. The repertoire has around 13,000 clones, more than 70% of them found once; the top ten carry about 0.85%. Sequencing used CD4+ T cells from blood, obtained before the fourth cycle of nivolumab. Receptors were obtained from a human donor with classical Hodgkin lymphoma.

This chain connects TRBV5-1 to TRBJ2-5, with TRBD2 matching 9 bases. There are 16 residues in the CDR3. J was trimmed by 5 bases and V by 7 bases; bases with no gene match: 15. Germline-derived CDR1 and CDR2 are SGHRS and YFSETQ. The CDR3 coding sequence is TGCGCCAGCGGACCGGCCCCTAGCGGGGAGTGGGAGACCCAGTACTTC. It encodes CASGPAPSGEWETQYF.

The chain has TRBV5-1 and TRBJ2-6; no definite D call. CDR3 length: 14 amino acids. CDR1 and CDR2 (germline): SGHRS, YFSETQ. The V end lost 5 bases, the J end lost 0 bases, and 6 bases lay between the germline ends. Here the CDR3 reads CASSFASGANVLTF. The CDR3 DNA reads TGCGCCAGCAGTTTTGCCTCTGGGGCCAACGTCCTGACTTTC.

J is TRBJ1-1 and V is TRBV28; possibly TRBD1 for D (6 bases). The V end lost 8 bases, the J end lost 0 bases, and 10 bases lay between the germline ends. The V gene's germline CDR1 is MDHEN and CDR2 SYDVKM. The CDR3 loop spans 13 amino acids. The CDR3 nucleotides read TGTGCCAGCCAGGGGCCCCTGAACACTGAAGCTTTCTTT. Its protein is CASQGPLNTEAFF.

This chain connects TRBV7-9 to TRBJ2-1; no clear D gene. The CDR3 spans 16 residues. Looked up from germline, CDR1 is SEHNR and CDR2 is FQNEAQ (reference sequence). V shed 2 bases and J shed 0 bases, with 11 bases lying between them. The CDR3 DNA reads as TGTGCCAGCAGCTTACGGTGGGGTAGCTCCTACAATGAGCAGTTCTTC. It encodes CASSLRWGSSYNEQFF.

V is TRBV5-1 and J is TRBJ2-5, with D tentatively TRBD2 (5 bases). This CDR3 has 15 residues. Germline loops: CDR1 SGHRS, CDR2 YFSETQ. The ends were cut back, 4 bases at V and 5 bases at J, with 18 bases in the middle. This CDR3 reads CASSPLGSSGETQYF. In DNA, the CDR3 is TGCGCCAGCAGCCCTCTGGGTAGTTCGGGGGAGACCCAGTACTTC. The whole variable domain, remainder taken from reference TRBV5-1 and TRBJ2-5, is KAGVTQTPRYLIKTRGQQVTLSCSPISGHRSVSWYQQTPGQGLQFLFEYFSETQRNKGNFPGRFSGRQFSNSRSEMNVSTLELGDSALYLCASSPLGSSGETQYFGPGTRLLVL.